What follows describes a single T cell receptor beta chain. Its antigen is not known. The sample comes from a study of post-analysis software for immune sequencing data. Notes on the study in general: About 5 TRBV segments (TRBV5-6, TRBV5-1 and TRBV20-1 among them) occurred more frequently in patients than in controls.

The CDR3 is made up of 19 amino acids. V shed 4 bases and J 2 bases; nucleotides not matched to a gene: 12. From germline, CDR1 is MGHRA and CDR2 YSYEKL. TCR beta libraries were prepared from cDNA with unique molecular identifiers. TCRdb re-analysed the PCR reads in MiXCR, keeping a single row per CDR3 protein. The data show about 820,000 distinct CDR3 sequences, 53% seen once. The sequence derives from a girl aged 10-17 years with multiple sclerosis. The sequenced sample was blood. The gene calls are TRBV4-1 and TRBJ2-3, with 13 positions matching TRBD2. The CDR3 region is CASSPVQPGLAGDTDTQYF. The DNA of the CDR3 is TGCGCCAGCAGCCCCGTACAACCCGGACTAGCGGGGGACACAGATACGCAGTATTTT.